This T cell receptor (beta chain) was sequenced for a study of long-term antiretroviral therapy in people with HIV. Study-wide context: Samples collected earliest predate the 2015 immediate-ART recommendation by about a decade. Study conclusions and caveats: Clones with expansion before ART led the repertoire at all time points. The study collected no data on ART adherence, viral resistance or therapy changes.

Germline-derived CDR1 and CDR2 are PRHDT and FYEKMQ (reference sequence). V trimming: 5 bases; J trimming: 7 bases; junction bases outside the gene matches: 8. This CDR3 is 15 amino acids long. Survey-level resolution applied to immunoSEQ assay v3.0. This table comes from immunoSEQ multiplex PCR, and its TCRdb copy is limited to in-frame clones, with some not included. The sample lists tens of thousands of clones; about 77% were seen once. On this clone itself: Its antigen is not identified.

Sample: unsorted PBMCs, taken 0.5 years after starting antiretroviral therapy. The origin of this receptor is a woman aged 40 to 49 with HIV. This rearrangement joins TRBV13 to TRBJ2-1; 10 nucleotides line up with TRBD2. The CDR3 sequence is CASSTKAGGQNEQFF. The CDR3 bases are TGTGCCAGCAGCACGAAAGCGGGGGGGCAGAATGAGCAGTTCTTC.